Listed here are 26 T cell receptor beta chains from one sample, sequenced in a study of OX40 agonist ivuxolimab in advanced cancers. Sequenced by immunoSEQ multiplex PCR; TCRdb stores in-frame clones only, minus some. The profile shows just over 40,000 clones, over 75% of them singletons. Sequenced material: CD4+ or CD8+ T cells sorted from blood, taken in a trial of the OX40 agonist ivuxolimab. The receptors were gathered from an adult with an advanced solid tumor such as melanoma, head and neck, liver or kidney cancer.

This clone appeared a few times. This chain uses TRBV7-9 with TRBJ2-2; D is uncertain. V lost 0 bases, J lost 6 bases, and 14 bases lay in between. The CDR3 consists of 16 residues. CDR1 and CDR2 from the germline V gene are SEHNR and FQNEAQ (reference sequence). The CDR3 reads CASSLAPKTVAGELFF. The CDR3 nucleotides are TGTGCCAGCAGCTTAGCCCCGAAAACAGTGGCCGGGGAGCTGTTTTTT.

The rearrangement joins TRBV4-1 to TRBJ2-1, with D unclear. The V end was cut by 0 bases, the J end by 11 bases, with 11 bases between. The CDR3 loop spans 13 amino acids. The germline CDR1 and CDR2 sequences are MGHRA and YSYEKL. The CDR3 nucleotides are TGCGCCAGCAGCCAAGAGGGCCTTGGGAAGCAGTTCTTC. As protein: CASSQEGLGKQFF.

The chain carries TRBV7-9 and TRBJ2-2; no clear D gene. The CDR3 has 13 residues. V shed 8 bases and J shed 7 bases, with 14 bases lying between them. The germline gives CDR1 SEHNR, CDR2 FQNEAQ (reference sequence). CDR3 residues: CASQGAAHGELFF. The CDR3 DNA reads as TGTGCCAGCCAAGGCGCAGCCCACGGGGAGCTGTTTTTT. Combining the CDR3 with reference TRBV7-9 and TRBJ2-2 gives the whole variable domain DTGVSQNPRHKITKRGQNVTFRCDPISEHNRLYWYRQTLGQGPEFLTYFQNEAQLEKSRLLSDRFSAERPKGSFSTLEIQRTEQGDSAMYLCASQGAAHGELFFGEGSRLTVL.

The V call is TRBV2, the J call TRBJ2-7; 9 nucleotides align to TRBD2. This CDR3 has 13 residues. Trimming removed 4 bases from V and 6 bases from J; junction bases left unmatched: 4. Germline values: CDR1 SNHLY, CDR2 FYNNEI. The CDR3 protein is CASSATSGGEQYF. The CDR3 nucleotides read TGTGCCAGCAGTGCGACTAGCGGAGGCGAGCAGTACTTC.

The chain recombines TRBV28 with TRBJ1-2; D might be TRBD1 (5 bases). V was clipped by 3 bases and J by 4 bases, with 9 bases between them. The CDR3 runs 13 residues. CDR1 MDHEN and CDR2 SYDVKM come from the germline V gene. The CDR3 here is CASSLPGAYGYTF. Here the CDR3 DNA reads TGTGCCAGCAGTTTGCCCGGGGCCTATGGCTACACCTTC.

V is TRBV6-1 and J is TRBJ1-2; D is perhaps TRBD1 (5 bases). Germline CDR1 and CDR2: MNHNS and SASEGT. This CDR3 spans 11 amino acids. V was trimmed by 10 bases and J by 8 bases, leaving 14 bases between them. As DNA, the CDR3 is TGTGCCACTTCCTGGAGGGACGGCTACACCTTC. Its protein product is CATSWRDGYTF.

This sequence joins TRBV7-9 and TRBJ2-7; maybe TRBD1 (6 bases). The CDR3 contains 13 residues. Trimming removed 5 bases from V and 3 bases from J, with 11 bases in between. Germline assignment: CDR1 SEHNR and CDR2 FQNEAQ (reference sequence). The CDR3 DNA sequence: TGTGCCAGCAGCCCAGACAGGTACTACGAGCAGTACTTC. Translation gives CASSPDRYYEQYF.

The gene calls are TRBV28 and TRBJ1-3, with D possibly being TRBD1 (5 bases). CDR1 and CDR2 (germline): MDHEN, SYDVKM. This CDR3 contains 14 residues. The germline V and J ends were trimmed by 3 bases and 3 bases, with 9 bases remaining between them. The CDR3 coding sequence is TGTGCCAGCAGTTTTACGGGGCGTGGAAACACCATATATTTT. Its protein is CASSFTGRGNTIYF.

This chain joins TRBV28 and TRBJ1-2, with unresolved D. In germline, CDR1 is MDHEN, CDR2 SYDVKM. CDR3 length: 14 amino acids. V was trimmed by 4 bases and J by 2 bases, leaving 11 bases between them. Here the CDR3 reads CASSSPSENYGYTF. For the CDR3, the DNA is TGTGCCAGCAGTTCCCCCAGTGAGAACTATGGCTACACCTTC.

This clone was counted between two and nine times. The chain has TRBV27 and TRBJ2-7, with D perhaps TRBD1 (5 bases). V lost 0 bases and J lost 2, with 11 bases in between. The CDR3 length is 15 residues. Germline-derived CDR1 and CDR2 are MNHEY and SMNVEV (reference sequence). CDR3 DNA sequence: TGTGCCAGCAGTTTATCGGAGACAGTCGCCTACGAGCAGTACTTC. Its protein product is CASSLSETVAYEQYF.

The chain has TRBV7-4 and TRBJ2-7; 8 bases agree with TRBD1. The length of the CDR3 is 15 residues. The V gene end was trimmed by 4 bases and the J gene end by 3 bases; junction bases not matched to a gene: 8. CDR1 is SGHVT, CDR2 SQSDAQ, per germline. The CDR3 DNA is TGTGCCAGCAGCTCTGGGACAGGAGGGTTCTACGAGCAGTACTTC. Amino acid sequence: CASSSGTGGFYEQYF.

This clone was seen a handful of times. V usage is TRBV27 and J usage is TRBJ2-1, with TRBD2 identical over 12 bases. Trimming at V came to 4 bases and at J to 6 bases, leaving 4 bases not matched to a gene. The germline CDR1 and CDR2 sequences are MNHEY and SMNVEV (reference sequence). The CDR3 is 15 residues long. DNA for the CDR3: TGTGCCAGCAGTTCCCTAGCGGGAGGGCGCAATGAGCAGTTCTTC. Translated, it gives CASSSLAGGRNEQFF.

In nucleotides, the CDR3 is TGTGCCAGCAGCCTTACCGGGACAGGCTACTACGAGCAGTACTTC. Protein sequence: CASSLTGTGYYEQYF. V usage is TRBV14 and J usage is TRBJ2-7, with 8 nucleotides matching TRBD1. Trimming took 4 bases from V and 3 from J; bases not matched to a gene: 8. The germline V gene has CDR1 SGHDN and CDR2 FVKESK. The CDR3 runs to 15 residues.

The gene calls are TRBV30 and TRBJ1-1; the match to TRBD1 covers 8 bases. CDR1 GTSNPN and CDR2 SVGIG come from the germline V gene (reference sequence). Germline trimming cut 3 bases from V and 5 bases from J; bases unmatched to any gene: 8. This CDR3 region has 14 residues. Written as DNA, the CDR3 is TGTGCCTGGAGGACAGGGGTAGGTCGAACTGAAGCTTTCTTT. Amino acids: CAWRTGVGRTEAFF. The full variable domain, rest sourced from reference TRBV30 and TRBJ1-1, is SQTIHQWPATLVQPVGSPLSLECTVEGTSNPNLYWYRQAAGRGLQLLFYSVGIGQISSEVPQNLSASRPQDRQFILSSKKLLLSDSGFYLCAWRTGVGRTEAFFGQGTRLTVV.

In this sample, this clone turned up a few times. V gene TRBV28 combines with J gene TRBJ1-2; D remains unclear. The CDR3 is 11 amino acids. The V gene's germline CDR1 is MDHEN and CDR2 SYDVKM. V was pared by 3 bases and J by 5 bases, with 4 bases between. The chain's CDR3 is CASSFRYGYTF. The CDR3 DNA reads as TGTGCCAGCAGTTTCCGTTATGGCTACACCTTC.

The chain combines TRBV7-7 with TRBJ2-2, with 8 bases lining up with TRBD2. CDR3 length: 13 amino acids. CDR1 and CDR2 (germline): SSHAT, FNYEAQ (reference sequence). The CDR3 DNA is TGTGCTAGCGGGGATCACAGCACCGGGGAGCTGTTTTTT. Its translation: CASGDHSTGELFF.

The chain joins TRBV11-3 to TRBJ2-7, with 7 bases fitting TRBD1. The CDR3 is made up of 15 amino acids. Trimming removed 5 bases from V and 7 bases from J; junction bases left unmatched: 14. From germline, CDR1 is SGHNT and CDR2 YENEEA. The chain's CDR3 is CASSRLGTAGWEQYF. The CDR3 DNA reads TGTGCCAGCAGCCGCCTCGGGACAGCCGGATGGGAGCAGTACTTC.

The chain combines TRBV9 with TRBJ2-3; D perhaps matches TRBD2 (6 bases). This CDR3 region has 16 residues. With 2 bases removed from V and 0 bases from J, the gap between germline ends came to 13 bases. From germline, CDR1 is SGDLS and CDR2 YYNGEE. In DNA form, the CDR3 reads TGTGCCAGCAGCGTCTACCGCGGGACTAGCACAGATACGCAGTATTTT. Residues: CASSVYRGTSTDTQYF.

J is TRBJ2-5 and V is TRBV6-5; possible D gene TRBD2, 5 bases. The ends were cut back, 5 bases at V and 1 base at J, with 11 bases in the middle. The CDR3 is made up of 14 amino acids. Germline lookup yields CDR1 MNHEY and CDR2 SVGAGI. The CDR3 DNA is TGTGCCAGCAGTCAAGGACTGCTCCAAGAGACCCAGTACTTC. Its translation is CASSQGLLQETQYF.

The gene calls are TRBV11-2 and TRBJ1-1, with 8 bases lining up with TRBD1. After removal of 1 base from V and 1 base from J, the junction contained 5 bases not matched to a gene. The CDR3 has 16 amino acids. Germline CDR1 and CDR2: SGHAT and FQNNGV. DNA for the CDR3: TGTGCCAGCAGCTTAGTCTACAGGGGGTCGAACACTGAAGCTTTCTTT. Its protein is CASSLVYRGSNTEAFF.

The rearrangement links TRBV7-8 to TRBJ1-5; D remains ambiguous. V was pared by 1 base and J by 12 bases, with 19 bases between. The CDR3 has 15 amino acids. CDR1 and CDR2 from the germline V gene are SGHVS and FQNEAQ. CDR3 region: CASSLEGSRSPVQHF. In nucleotides, the CDR3 is TGTGCCAGCAGCTTAGAAGGCAGCAGATCTCCGGTCCAGCATTTT.

The genes are TRBV11-3 and TRBJ2-1; no definite D call. V was trimmed by 2 bases and J by 10 bases, leaving 6 bases between them. The germline gives CDR1 SGHNT, CDR2 YENEEA. The CDR3 is 11 amino acids. The DNA of the CDR3 is TGTGCCAGCAGCTTACATAGCGAGCAGTTCTTC. This codes for CASSLHSEQFF.

The chain is built from TRBV5-6 and TRBJ1-5, with 7 positions matching TRBD1. Germline values: CDR1 SGHDT, CDR2 YYEEEE. Unmatched junction bases numbered 7, after V lost 4 bases and J lost 3 bases. The CDR3 loop spans 15 amino acids. The CDR3: CASSQNDRDNQPQHF. The CDR3 DNA reads TGTGCCAGCAGCCAAAATGACAGGGACAATCAGCCCCAGCATTTT.

J is TRBJ2-1 and V is TRBV5-4; 8 nucleotides agree with TRBD1. CDR1 is SGHNT and CDR2 is YYREEE in the germline V gene (reference sequence). The CDR3 has 17 residues. The ends lost 1 base at V and 2 bases at J; junction bases unmatched: 8. The CDR3 DNA follows: TGTGCCAGCAGCTTGCGGACAGGGATAAGGGCCTACAATGAGCAGTTCTTC. Encoded protein: CASSLRTGIRAYNEQFF.

The chain uses TRBV5-3 and TRBJ1-1, with D uncertain. TRBV5-3 is marked as an open reading frame, function uncertain. V was pared by 8 bases and J by 4 bases, with 15 bases between. The length of the CDR3 is 13 residues. CDR3 DNA sequence: TGTGCCAGCAGCCCCCGCGTGAGCACTGAAGCTTTCTTT. It yields the protein CASSPRVSTEAFF.

The rearrangement uses TRBV19 and TRBJ2-1; 10 bases match TRBD2. The CDR3 runs to 17 residues. In germline, CDR1 is LNHDA, CDR2 SQIVND (reference sequence). V lost 10 bases to trimming and J lost 3 bases; unmatched junction nucleotides: 15. The CDR3 region is CANRGEGTSALYNEQFF. CDR3 coding DNA: TGTGCCAACAGAGGTGAAGGGACTAGCGCCCTCTACAATGAGCAGTTCTTC.